Many counts were recorded for the clone carrying this T cell receptor beta chain. As yet, its antigen is unknown. The data stem from a study of HIV-infected patients and healthy controls. Regarding the study as a whole: The authors saw processing only sixteen HIV-infected individuals as a major limitation on generality. MAIT alpha-chain CDR3s were frequent in healthy controls, depleted in HIV+.

The germline V gene encodes CDR1 SEHNR and CDR2 FQNEAQ (reference sequence). The CDR3 extends over 15 amino acids. V shed 5 bases and J shed 1 base, with 14 bases lying between them. Alpha and beta constant-region primers primed reverse transcription of 400 to 500 ng RNA. Alpha and beta chain libraries were made separately by chain-specific third strand synthesis with multiplexing indices. TCRdb reprocessed the 5' RACE reads with MiXCR, giving one entry per CDR3 protein. Of 15,000 or so distinct CDR3 sequences in the sample, about 7.7% were seen once. The repertoire came from unfractionated whole blood and reflected all unsorted peripheral T cells.

The clonotype comes from an adult in good health. The chain uses TRBV7-9 and TRBJ1-1; D gene ambiguous. The sequenced sample was blood. CDR3 coding DNA: TGTGCCAGCAGCCCCGTAGGGCCAGCGAACACTGAAGCTTTCTTT. The encoded protein is CASSPVGPANTEAFF.